What follows are 14 T cell receptor beta chains derived from one specimen sequenced in a study of breast tumors, draining lymph nodes, adjacent tissues. Breast cancer patients provided tissue from their axillary draining lymph nodes. TCRdb recomputed calls from the multiplex PCR reads with MiXCR, one row per CDR3 protein. Of about 80,000 distinct CDR3 sequences listed, approximately 19% are singletons. Sequencing input: axillary lymph node tissue. Receptor source: a female donor with breast cancer. Some clones in this sample may be carry-over from other donors' samples.

This clonotype was seen many times. The chain carries TRBV5-6 and TRBJ2-1; possible D gene TRBD2, 6 bases. Germline CDR1 is SGHDT and CDR2 is YYEEEE. Trimming shortened V by 1 base and J by 8 bases, and 13 bases separated the two germline ends. This CDR3 is built from 14 residues. CDR3 amino acids: CASSLMDYLDEQFF. The CDR3 DNA sequence: TGTGCCAGCAGCTTGATGGACTATCTCGATGAGCAGTTCTTC.

This clonotype came up many times. The chain is built from TRBV19 and TRBJ1-2; weak D call: TRBD1 (6 bases). V was shortened by 3 bases and J by 6 bases, with 11 bases between the two germline ends. This CDR3 is 13 amino acids long. Looked up from germline, CDR1 is LNHDA and CDR2 is SQIVND (reference sequence). CDR3 DNA: TGTGCCAGTAGTATTGGACAGCAGGATGGCTACACCTTC. It specifies CASSIGQQDGYTF.

The chain links TRBV18 to TRBJ2-7; 10 bases are a match to TRBD1. The J segment lost 4 bases and the V segment lost 5 bases, leaving 5 bases of the junction unmatched. From germline, CDR1 is KGHSH and CDR2 LQKENI. The CDR3 is 14 amino acids. CDR3 amino acids: CASSSTGGGYEQYF. The CDR3 DNA follows: TGTGCCAGCTCATCGACAGGGGGCGGGTACGAGCAGTACTTC.

This clonotype has at least ten counts. The chain joins TRBV7-9 to TRBJ1-4; D not certain. The CDR3 has 13 residues. Trimming pared 7 bases from V and 1 base from J, leaving 7 bases between. Germline V gives CDR1 SEHNR, CDR2 FQNEAQ (reference sequence). This chain's CDR3 is CASTRGTNEKLFF. CDR3 DNA: TGTGCCAGCACGCGGGGAACTAATGAAAAACTGTTTTTT.

This clonotype was seen many times. The CDR3 sequence is CASSIQGYEQYF. In nucleotides, the CDR3 is TGTGCCAGCAGTATCCAGGGATACGAGCAGTACTTC. V is TRBV28 and J is TRBJ2-7; TRBD1 might be the D (5 bases). V shed 5 bases and J shed 4 bases, with 9 bases lying between them. This CDR3 comprises 12 residues. CDR1 and CDR2 (germline): MDHEN, SYDVKM.

This clonotype has at least ten counts. This CDR3 is CSASQDSLGETQYF. The CDR3 nucleotides are TGCAGTGCTAGTCAGGACTCCCTAGGAGAGACCCAGTACTTC. The V call is TRBV20-1, the J call TRBJ2-5, with D possibly TRBD2 on 5 matching bases. V shed 3 bases and J shed 4 bases, with 15 bases lying between them. This CDR3 has 14 residues. Germline assignment: CDR1 DFQATT and CDR2 SNEGSKA (reference sequence).

The chain recombines TRBV6-4 with TRBJ2-1; 12 bases line up with TRBD2. CDR3 length equals 17 residues. Germline assignment: CDR1 MRHNA and CDR2 SNTAGT. V lost 3 bases and J lost 7; bases outside the gene matches: 10. CDR3 DNA: TGTGCCAGCAGTGAAGGTATGAGACTAGCGGGAGTGAATGAGCAGTTCTTC. Residues: CASSEGMRLAGVNEQFF.

In regard to this clonotype: Given a much more abundant clone one base away, this may be a read error. The CDR3 sequence is CASSQVTSGRVLQFF. The CDR3 DNA reads TGTGCCAGCAGCCAAGTGACTAGCGGGAGGGTACTCCAGTTCTTC. The J gene is TRBJ2-1, the V gene TRBV14, with 14 bases fitting TRBD2. CDR3 length: 15 amino acids. CDR1 is SGHDN, CDR2 FVKESK, per germline. Trimming at V came to 1 base and at J to 13 bases, leaving 6 bases not matched to a gene.

This clonotype was recorded at least ten times. The chain employs TRBV7-2 and TRBJ2-5, with D unresolved. Between the trimmed V and J ends, which lost 3 bases and 1 base, there was a span of 6 bases. This CDR3 contains 13 residues. Germline V gene sequence: CDR1 SGHTA, CDR2 FQGNSA. This chain's CDR3 is CASSFFPQETQYF. The CDR3 DNA sequence: TGTGCCAGCAGCTTTTTCCCCCAAGAGACCCAGTACTTC.

This clonotype has at least ten counts. J is TRBJ2-3 and V is TRBV5-1, with D perhaps given as TRBD1 or TRBD2 (6 bases each). Germline CDR1 is SGHRS and CDR2 is YFSETQ. Trimming took 5 bases from V and 1 from J, leaving 17 bases between them. The CDR3 loop spans 16 amino acids. CDR3 sequence: CASRRIGGEGTDTQYF. In DNA, the CDR3 is TGCGCCAGCAGGCGAATCGGGGGCGAGGGCACAGATACGCAGTATTTT.

Many counts were recorded for this clonotype. The V call is TRBV28, the J call TRBJ1-6, with D perhaps TRBD1 (6 bases). With 9 bases removed from V and 5 bases from J, the gap between germline ends came to 11 bases. This CDR3 comprises 13 residues. Germline V gene sequence: CDR1 MDHEN, CDR2 SYDVKM. CDR3 in DNA: TGTGCCAGTAGGGGACACGATAATTCACCCCTCCACTTT. Its protein product is CASRGHDNSPLHF.

This clonotype showed up many times. This sequence joins TRBV7-9 and TRBJ2-5; tentative D call: TRBD2 (6 bases). The CDR3 is made up of 15 amino acids. Germline CDR1 SEHNR, CDR2 FQNEAQ (reference sequence). V lost 1 base, J lost 5 bases, and 14 bases lay in between. CDR3 amino acids: CASSLGGSGGETQYF. CDR3 coding DNA: TGTGCCAGCAGCTTAGGGGGTTCCGGGGGTGAGACCCAGTACTTC. Full variable domain (remainder filled in from reference TRBV7-9 and TRBJ2-5): DTGVSQNPRHKITKRGQNVTFRCDPISEHNRLYWYRQTLGQGPEFLTYFQNEAQLEKSRLLSDRFSAERPKGSFSTLEIQRTEQGDSAMYLCASSLGGSGGETQYFGPGTRLLVL.

This chain joins TRBV3-1 and TRBJ1-3; D might be TRBD1 (5 bases). CDR3 length: 14 residues. V dropped 1 base and J dropped 8 bases, with 12 bases sitting between them. Germline V gene sequence: CDR1 LGHDT, CDR2 YNNKEL (reference sequence). The CDR3 DNA follows: TGTGCCAGCAGCCAAGCGTCAGGGTGGGACACCATATATTTT. This sequence encodes CASSQASGWDTIYF.

Many counts were recorded for this clonotype. J is TRBJ2-7 and V is TRBV6-2 or TRBV6-3; the match to TRBD2 covers 7 bases. Germline values: CDR1 MNHEY, CDR2 SVGEGT. This CDR3 has 16 residues. J lost 0 bases, V lost 2 bases, and 7 bases had no gene match. This CDR3 reads CASSYLLWTSSYEQYF. In DNA form, the CDR3 reads TGTGCCAGCAGTTACCTGTTATGGACTAGCTCCTACGAGCAGTACTTC.